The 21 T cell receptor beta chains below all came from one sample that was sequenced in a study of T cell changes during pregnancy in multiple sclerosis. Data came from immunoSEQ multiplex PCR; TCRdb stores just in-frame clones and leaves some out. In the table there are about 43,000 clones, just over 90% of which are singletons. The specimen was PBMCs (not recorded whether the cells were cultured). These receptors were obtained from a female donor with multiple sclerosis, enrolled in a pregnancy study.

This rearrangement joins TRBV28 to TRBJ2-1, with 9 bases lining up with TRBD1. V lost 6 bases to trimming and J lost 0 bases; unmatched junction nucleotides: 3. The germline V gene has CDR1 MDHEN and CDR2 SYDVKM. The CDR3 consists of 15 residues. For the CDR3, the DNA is TGTGCCAGCAGGGGGGACAGGGTCTCCTACAATGAGCAGTTCTTC. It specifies CASRGDRVSYNEQFF.

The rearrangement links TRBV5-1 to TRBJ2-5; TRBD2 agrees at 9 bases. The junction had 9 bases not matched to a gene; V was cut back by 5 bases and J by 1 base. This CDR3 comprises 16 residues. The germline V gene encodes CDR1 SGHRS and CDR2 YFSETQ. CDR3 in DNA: TGCGCCAGCAGGGACTTGAGGACTAGCGTCCAAGAGACCCAGTACTTC. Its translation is CASRDLRTSVQETQYF.

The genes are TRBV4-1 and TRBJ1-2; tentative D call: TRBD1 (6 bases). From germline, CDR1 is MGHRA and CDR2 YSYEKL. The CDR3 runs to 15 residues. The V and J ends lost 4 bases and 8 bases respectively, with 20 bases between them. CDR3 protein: CASSPAGGADGGYTF. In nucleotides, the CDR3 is TGCGCCAGCAGCCCAGCGGGGGGCGCCGATGGGGGCTACACCTTC.

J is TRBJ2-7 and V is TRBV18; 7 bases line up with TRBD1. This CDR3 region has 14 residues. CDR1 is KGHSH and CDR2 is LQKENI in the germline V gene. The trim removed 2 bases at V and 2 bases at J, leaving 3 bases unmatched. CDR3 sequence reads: CASSPRGQTYEQYF. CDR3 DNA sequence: TGTGCCAGCTCACCAAGGGGACAGACCTACGAGCAGTACTTC.

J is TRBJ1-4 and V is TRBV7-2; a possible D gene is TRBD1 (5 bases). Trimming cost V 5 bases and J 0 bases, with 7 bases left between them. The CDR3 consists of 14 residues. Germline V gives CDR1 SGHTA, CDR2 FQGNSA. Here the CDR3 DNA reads TGTGCCAGCAGCCCGACAGCAACTAATGAAAAACTGTTTTTT. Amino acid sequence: CASSPTATNEKLFF.

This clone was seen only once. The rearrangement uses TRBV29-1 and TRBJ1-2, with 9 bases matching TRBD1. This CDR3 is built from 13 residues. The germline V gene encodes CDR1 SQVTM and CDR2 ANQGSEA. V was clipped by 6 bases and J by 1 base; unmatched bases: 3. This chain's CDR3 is CSVRDRDNYGYTF. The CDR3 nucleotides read TGCAGCGTGCGGGACAGGGATAACTATGGCTACACCTTC.

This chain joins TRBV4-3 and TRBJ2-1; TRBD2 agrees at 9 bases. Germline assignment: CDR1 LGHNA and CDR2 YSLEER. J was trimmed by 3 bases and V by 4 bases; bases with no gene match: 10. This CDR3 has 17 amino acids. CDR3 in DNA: TGCGCCAGCAGCCCCCGATCGCTAGCGGGACACTACAATGAGCAGTTCTTC. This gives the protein CASSPRSLAGHYNEQFF.

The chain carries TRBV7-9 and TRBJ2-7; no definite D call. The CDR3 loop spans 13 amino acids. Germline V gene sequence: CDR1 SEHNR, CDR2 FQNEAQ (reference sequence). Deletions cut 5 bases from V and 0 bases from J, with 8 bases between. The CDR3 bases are TGTGCCAGCAGCCCAAGGAGCTCCTACGAGCAGTACTTC. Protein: CASSPRSSYEQYF.

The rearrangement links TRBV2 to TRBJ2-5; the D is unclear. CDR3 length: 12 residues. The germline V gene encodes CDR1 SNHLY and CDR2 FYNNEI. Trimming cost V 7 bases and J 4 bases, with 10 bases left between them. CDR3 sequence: CASNVRPETQYF. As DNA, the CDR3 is TGTGCCAGCAACGTTCGGCCAGAGACCCAGTACTTC.

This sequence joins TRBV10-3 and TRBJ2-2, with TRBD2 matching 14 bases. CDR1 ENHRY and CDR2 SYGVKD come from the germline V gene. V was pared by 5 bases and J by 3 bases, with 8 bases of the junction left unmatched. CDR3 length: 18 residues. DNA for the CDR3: TGTGCCATCAGTAAGACTAGCGGGAGGGCCTCGGACACCGGGGAGCTGTTTTTT. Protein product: CAISKTSGRASDTGELFF.

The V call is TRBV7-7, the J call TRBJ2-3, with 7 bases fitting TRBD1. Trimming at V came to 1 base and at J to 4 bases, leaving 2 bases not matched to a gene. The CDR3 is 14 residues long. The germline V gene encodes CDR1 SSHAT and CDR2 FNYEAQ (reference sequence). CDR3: CASSLGQGADTQYF. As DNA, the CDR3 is TGTGCCAGCAGCTTAGGACAGGGTGCAGATACGCAGTATTTT.

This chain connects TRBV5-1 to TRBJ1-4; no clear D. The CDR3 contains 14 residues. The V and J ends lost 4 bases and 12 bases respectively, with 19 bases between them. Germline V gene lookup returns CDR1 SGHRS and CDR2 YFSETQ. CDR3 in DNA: TGCGCCAGCAGCCCCCATACATCAACCCAAGAACTGTTTTTT. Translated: CASSPHTSTQELFF.

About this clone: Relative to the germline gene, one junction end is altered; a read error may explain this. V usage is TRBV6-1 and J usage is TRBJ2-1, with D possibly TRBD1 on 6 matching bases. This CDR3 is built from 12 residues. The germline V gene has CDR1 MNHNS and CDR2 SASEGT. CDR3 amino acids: CASSGRNRDKIF. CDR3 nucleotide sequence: TGTGCCAGCAGTGGGCGTAACAGGGATAAGATCTTC.

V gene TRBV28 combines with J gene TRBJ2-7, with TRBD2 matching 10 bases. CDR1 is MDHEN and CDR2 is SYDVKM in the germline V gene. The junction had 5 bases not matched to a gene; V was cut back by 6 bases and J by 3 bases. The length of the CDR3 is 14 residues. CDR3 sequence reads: CASRIAGGIYEQYF. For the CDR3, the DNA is TGTGCCAGCAGGATAGCGGGAGGAATCTACGAGCAGTACTTC.

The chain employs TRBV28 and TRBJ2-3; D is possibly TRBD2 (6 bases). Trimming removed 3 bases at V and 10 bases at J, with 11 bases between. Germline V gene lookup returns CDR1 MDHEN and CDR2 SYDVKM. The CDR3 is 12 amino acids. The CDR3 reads CASSLLAGPQYF. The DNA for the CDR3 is TGTGCCAGCAGTTTGCTCGCGGGACCGCAGTATTTT.

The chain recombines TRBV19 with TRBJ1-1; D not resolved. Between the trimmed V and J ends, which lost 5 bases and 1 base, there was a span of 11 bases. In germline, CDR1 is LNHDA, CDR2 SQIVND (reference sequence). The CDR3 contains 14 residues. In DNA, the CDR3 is TGTGCCAGTAGTCCCCGACATACGAACACTGAAGCTTTCTTT. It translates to CASSPRHTNTEAFF. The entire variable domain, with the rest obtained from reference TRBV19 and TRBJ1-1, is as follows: DGGITQSPKYLFRKEGQNVTLSCEQNLNHDAMYWYRQDPGQGLRLIYYSQIVNDFQKGDIAEGYSVSREKKESFPLTVTSAQKNPTAFYLCASSPRHTNTEAFFGQGTRLTVV.

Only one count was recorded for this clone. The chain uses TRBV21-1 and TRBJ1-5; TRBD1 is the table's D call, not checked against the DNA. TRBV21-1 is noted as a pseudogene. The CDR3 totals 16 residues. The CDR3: CASSKEGRGHYQPQHF. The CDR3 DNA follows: TGTGCCAGCAGCAAAGAAGGCAGGGGGCACTATCAGCCCCAGCATTTT.

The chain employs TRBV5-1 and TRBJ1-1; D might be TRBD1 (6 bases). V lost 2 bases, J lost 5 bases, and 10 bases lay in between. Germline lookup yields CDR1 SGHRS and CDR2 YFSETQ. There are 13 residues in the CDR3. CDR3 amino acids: CASSFEGETEAFF. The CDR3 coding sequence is TGCGCCAGCAGCTTTGAGGGGGAGACTGAAGCTTTCTTT.

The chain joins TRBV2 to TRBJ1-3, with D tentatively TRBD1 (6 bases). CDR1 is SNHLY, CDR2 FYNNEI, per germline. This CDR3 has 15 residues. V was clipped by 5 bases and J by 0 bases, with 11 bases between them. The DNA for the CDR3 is TGTGCCAGCAGTCTGACAGGCTACTCTGGAAACACCATATATTTT. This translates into CASSLTGYSGNTIYF.

The CDR3 is CASSDRTGGFGQPQHF. DNA of the CDR3: TGTGCCAGCAGTGACAGGACAGGGGGCTTCGGACAGCCCCAGCATTTT. The genes are TRBV6-1 and TRBJ1-5, with 11 bases lining up with TRBD1. Looked up from germline, CDR1 is MNHNS and CDR2 is SASEGT. This CDR3 is 16 amino acids long. V shed 3 bases, J shed 7 bases, and the junction held 8 bases outside the gene matches.

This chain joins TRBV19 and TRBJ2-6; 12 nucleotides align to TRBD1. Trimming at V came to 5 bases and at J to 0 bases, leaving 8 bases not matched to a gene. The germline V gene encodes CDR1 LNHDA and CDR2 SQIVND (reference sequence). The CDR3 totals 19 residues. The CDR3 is CASSVRDRGPFSGANVLTF. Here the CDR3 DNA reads TGTGCCAGTAGTGTTCGGGACAGGGGGCCCTTCTCTGGGGCCAACGTCCTGACTTTC.